This passage covers 2 T cell receptor beta chains from one sample sequenced in a study of blood T cell repertoires in COVID-19. The protocol was immunoSEQ multiplex PCR, while the TCRdb copy is restricted to in-frame clones and leaves out a portion. The sample includes tens of thousands of clones, around 70% seen only once; the top ten take 4.5% to 5%. Input material: peripheral blood. The receptors originated from a woman in her sixties or seventies with COVID-19, enrolled during active disease.

The chain has TRBV5-6 and TRBJ2-2; D is unclear. The CDR3 is 13 residues long. V was clipped by 2 bases and J by 6 bases, with 8 bases between them. Looked up from germline, CDR1 is SGHDT and CDR2 is YYEEEE. The CDR3 nucleotides read TGTGCCAGCAGCTTAACACACGCCGGGGAGCTGTTTTTT. Amino acids: CASSLTHAGELFF.

This clone was seen just once. The V and J genes are TRBV15 and TRBJ2-5; unclear D gene. V lost 5 bases, J lost 5 bases, and 18 bases lay in between. Per germline, CDR1 LNHNV and CDR2 YYDKDF (reference sequence). This CDR3 has 15 residues. CDR3 sequence reads: CATSADPSGLETQYF. CDR3 DNA: TGTGCCACCAGCGCCGATCCCTCGGGTTTGGAGACCCAGTACTTC.